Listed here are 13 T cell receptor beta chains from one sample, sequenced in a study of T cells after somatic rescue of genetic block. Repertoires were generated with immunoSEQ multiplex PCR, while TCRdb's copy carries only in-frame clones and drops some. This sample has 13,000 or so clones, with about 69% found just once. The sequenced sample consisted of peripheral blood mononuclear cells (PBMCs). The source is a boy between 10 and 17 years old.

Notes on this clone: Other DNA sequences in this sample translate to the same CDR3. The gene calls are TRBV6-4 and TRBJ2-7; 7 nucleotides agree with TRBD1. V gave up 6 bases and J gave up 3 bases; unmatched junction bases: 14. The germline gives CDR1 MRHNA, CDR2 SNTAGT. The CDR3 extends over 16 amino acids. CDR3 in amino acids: CASSARGQTIYYEQYF. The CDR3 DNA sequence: TGTGCCAGCAGCGCTCGGGGACAGACAATTTACTACGAGCAGTACTTC.

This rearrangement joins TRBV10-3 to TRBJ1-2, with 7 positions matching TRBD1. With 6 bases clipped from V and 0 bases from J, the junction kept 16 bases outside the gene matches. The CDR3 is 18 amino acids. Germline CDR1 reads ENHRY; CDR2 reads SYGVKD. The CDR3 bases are TGTGCCATCAGAGAGACGACAGGGAACCCTCTCTCTAACTATGGCTACACCTTC. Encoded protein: CAIRETTGNPLSNYGYTF.

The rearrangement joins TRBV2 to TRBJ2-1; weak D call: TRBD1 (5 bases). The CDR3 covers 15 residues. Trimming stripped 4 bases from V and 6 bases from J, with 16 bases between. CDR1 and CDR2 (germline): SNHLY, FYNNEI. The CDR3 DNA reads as TGTGCCAGCAGTGCGGACACCGACATTTTCAATGAGCAGTTCTTC. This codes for CASSADTDIFNEQFF.

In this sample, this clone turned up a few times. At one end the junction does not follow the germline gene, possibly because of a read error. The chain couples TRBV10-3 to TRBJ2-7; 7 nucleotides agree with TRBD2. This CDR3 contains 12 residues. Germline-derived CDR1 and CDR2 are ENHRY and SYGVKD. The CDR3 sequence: CASSYPGGEQYF. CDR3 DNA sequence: TGTGCCAGCAGTTACCCGGGAGGCGAGCAGTACTTC.

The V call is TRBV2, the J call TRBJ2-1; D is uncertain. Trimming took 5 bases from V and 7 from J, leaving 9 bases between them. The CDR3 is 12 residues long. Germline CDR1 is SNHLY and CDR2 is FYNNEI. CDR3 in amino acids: CASSRLPNEQFF. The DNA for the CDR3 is TGTGCCAGCAGTCGACTCCCGAATGAGCAGTTCTTC.

DNA for the CDR3: TGTGCCAGCAGCTCTCTCTCCTACGAGCAGTACTTC. Translating it yields CASSSLSYEQYF. The genes are TRBV28 and TRBJ2-7; D unresolved. This CDR3 comprises 12 residues. V lost 6 bases, J lost 0 bases, and 6 bases lay in between. Germline CDR1 and CDR2: MDHEN and SYDVKM.

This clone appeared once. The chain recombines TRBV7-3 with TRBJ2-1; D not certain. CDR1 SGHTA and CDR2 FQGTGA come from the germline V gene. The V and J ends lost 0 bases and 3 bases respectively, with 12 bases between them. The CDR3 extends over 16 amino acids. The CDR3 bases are TGTGCCAGCAGCTTAACAGGCCCAATATTCTACAATGAGCAGTTCTTC. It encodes CASSLTGPIFYNEQFF. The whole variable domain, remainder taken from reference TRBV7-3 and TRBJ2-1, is GAGVSQTPSNKVTEKGKYVELRCDPISGHTALYWYRQSLGQGPEFLIYFQGTGAADDSGLPNDRFFAVRPEGSVSTLKIQRTERGDSAVYLCASSLTGPIFYNEQFFGPGTRLTVL.

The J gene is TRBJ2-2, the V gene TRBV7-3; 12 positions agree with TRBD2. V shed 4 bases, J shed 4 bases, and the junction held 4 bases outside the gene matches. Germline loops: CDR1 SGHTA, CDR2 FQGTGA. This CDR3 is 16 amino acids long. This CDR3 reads CASSSSGGVRTGELFF. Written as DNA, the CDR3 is TGTGCCAGCAGCTCTAGCGGGGGGGTCCGCACCGGGGAGCTGTTTTTT. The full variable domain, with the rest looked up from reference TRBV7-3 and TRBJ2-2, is GAGVSQTPSNKVTEKGKYVELRCDPISGHTALYWYRQSLGQGPEFLIYFQGTGAADDSGLPNDRFFAVRPEGSVSTLKIQRTERGDSAVYLCASSSSGGVRTGELFFGEGSRLTVL.

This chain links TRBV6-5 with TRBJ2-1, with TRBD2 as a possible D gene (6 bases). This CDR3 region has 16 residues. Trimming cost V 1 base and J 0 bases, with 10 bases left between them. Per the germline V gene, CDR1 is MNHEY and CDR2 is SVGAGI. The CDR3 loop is CASSYWGGISYNEQFF. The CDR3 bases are TGTGCCAGCAGTTACTGGGGCGGGATCTCCTACAATGAGCAGTTCTTC.

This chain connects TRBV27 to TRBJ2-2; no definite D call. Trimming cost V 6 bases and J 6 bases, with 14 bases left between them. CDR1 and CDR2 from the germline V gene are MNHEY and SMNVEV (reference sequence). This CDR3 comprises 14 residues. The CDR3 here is CASSLQLVPGELFF. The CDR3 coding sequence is TGTGCCAGCAGCCTTCAATTGGTCCCCGGGGAGCTGTTTTTT.

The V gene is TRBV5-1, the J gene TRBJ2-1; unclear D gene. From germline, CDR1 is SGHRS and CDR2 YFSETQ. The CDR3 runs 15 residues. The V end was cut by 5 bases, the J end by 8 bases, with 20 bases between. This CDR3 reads CASRPILGNTYEQFF. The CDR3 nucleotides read TGCGCCAGCAGGCCAATTCTGGGGAATACGTATGAGCAGTTCTTC.

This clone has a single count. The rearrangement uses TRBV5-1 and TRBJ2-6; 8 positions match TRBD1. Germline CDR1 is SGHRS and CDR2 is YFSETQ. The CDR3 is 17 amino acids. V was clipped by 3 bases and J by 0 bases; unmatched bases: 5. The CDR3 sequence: CASSSTGQGSGANVLTF. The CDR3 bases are TGCGCCAGCAGCTCTACAGGACAGGGCTCTGGGGCCAACGTCCTGACTTTC.

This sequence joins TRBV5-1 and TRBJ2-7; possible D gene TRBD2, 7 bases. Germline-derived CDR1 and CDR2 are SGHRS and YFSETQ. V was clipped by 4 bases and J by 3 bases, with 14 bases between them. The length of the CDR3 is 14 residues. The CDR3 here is CASSHRGALYEQYF. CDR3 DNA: TGCGCCAGCAGCCATCGGGGGGCCCTCTACGAGCAGTACTTC.